A selection of T cell receptor beta chains follows, all from one sample in a study of T cell responses to AZD1222 COVID-19 vaccine. Assay used: immunoSEQ multiplex PCR; TCRdb lists only in-frame clones, some missing. The sample lists fewer than 180,000 clones, more than 85% occurring once. The material sequenced was peripheral blood, taken 28 days after the second AZD1222 dose. These receptors were taken from an adult who received the AZD1222 COVID-19 vaccine. CDR3s include the opening cysteine and the closing phenylalanine or tryptophan.

TRBV15,CATSRDRDRAEKLFF
TRBV21-1,CASIAKKAGVTNEQFF
TRBV5-1,CASSLLSQKQETQYF
TRBV29-1,CSVARGEAFF
TRBV30,CAWSARRPSYEQYF
TRBV28,CASSYFGVLAGVRLGGELFF
TRBV18,CASSPSTGPIGNTIYF
TRBV7-9,CASSLAGTLNQPQHF
TRBV4-3,CASSQDTQGAPTNTGELFF
TRBV6-5,CASTKDPTSTDTQYF
TRBV7-9,CASSLPAGAGMNTEAFF
TRBV5-1,CASRETPTNEKLFF
TRBV10-3,CAISERDRADNQPQHF
TRBV6-5,CASRRQGLNTEAFF
TRBV7-9,CASSLTGDNQPQHF
TRBV24-1,CATSDQGVKLFF
TRBV30,CAWGPETGLEQYF
TRBV9,CASSRDSSYEQYF
TRBV30,CAWSVRGTKNTGELFF
TRBV18,CASSPPVGAGVYNEQFF
TRBV12-3/TRBV12-4,CASSFTSGQPQHF
TRBV11-2,CASSLNRDRGTYNSPLHF
TRBV2,CASSPKQGGEQYF
TRBV2,CASSERGSGLSWQFF
TRBV28,CASSNRRGVEQFF
TRBV7-6,CASSLEGRGNQPQHF
TRBV25-1,CASSDGTGGYGYTF
TRBV6-2/TRBV6-3,CASSRTDNQPQHF
TRBV9,CASSVVKTHPTGELFF
TRBV2,CASSGGWRANEKLFF
TRBV3-1/TRBV3-2,CASSQGAANEKLFF
TRBV7-3,CASSLAGNTEAFF
TRBV5-4,CASSLEGTGLYEQYF
TRBV6-1,CASSEGPGLTYGYTF
TRBV7-2,CASSLGYNEQFF
TRBV7-9,CASSLGEGQPQHF
TRBV5-3,CARSLSRQVGEYSNQPQHF
TRBV18,CASSPYRGIEGEQFF
TRBV4-3,CASSPSPYSGANVLTF
TRBV3-1/TRBV3-2,CASSQDLRSGRAGYEQYF
TRBV19,CASNRPRENTEAFF
TRBV30,CAWSRLAGVEQFF
TRBV27,CASSIGQGAGYEQYF
TRBV28,CASSSYRNQPQHF
TRBV5-4,CASSRTSGNLPYEQYF
TRBV21-1,CASKTYPSDRTQETQYF
TRBV25-1,CASSEWNMGGTEAFF
TRBV19,CASSIFRYTGELFF
TRBV30,CAWNSNYGYTF
TRBV15,CATSRDRDRAYNEQFF
TRBV19,CASSGGLAGSYEQYF
TRBV6-5,CASRQGSNQPQHF
TRBV7-9,CASSLDTGGEGTEAFF
TRBV6-2/TRBV6-3,CASSYDTDRLGQYF
TRBV7-2,CASSQQGAVGTEAFF
TRBV6-5,CASSYRDREDGYTF
TRBV28,CASSANFQGQKETQYF